This T cell receptor beta chain is drawn from a study of brain T cells in children with intractable seizures. Study-level findings and limits: HCMV serostatus was not known, and viral specificity came from CDR3 similarity only. Pre- and post-surgery blood differed in depth, so pre-surgery absences may be undersampling.

Comment on this clone: Its antigen is as yet unknown.

Libraries were prepared by immunoSEQ multiplex PCR; TCRdb keeps only in-frame clonotypes and omits some of them. The data contain tens of thousands of clones, around 91% of them seen just once; the ten biggest clones take up around 24%. Only cases whose brain tissue showed the highest T cell transcript signatures were sequenced. At least one anti-epileptic drug was given before surgery. CDR3 length equals 12 residues. Per the germline V gene, CDR1 is SQVTM and CDR2 is ANQGSEA. The ends were cut back, 6 bases at V and 5 bases at J, with 13 bases in the middle. Sequencing was performed on peripheral blood, taken at surgery. The chain is built from TRBV29-1 and TRBJ1-1, with D unresolved. The sequence derives from a girl aged 2 to 9 with Rasmussen encephalitis and intractable seizures. CDR3: CSVSPTRTEAFF. CDR3 DNA: TGCAGCGTATCACCCACGAGAACTGAAGCTTTCTTT.